The 7 T cell receptor beta chains listed next were all sequenced from one sample in a study of beta chain features in type 1 diabetes (dated by TCRdb to the late 2010s). Libraries were made using the immunoSEQ multiplex PCR assay. The entire amount of isolated RNA was reverse transcribed using the High Capacity cDNA Reverse Transcription Kit, so the sequenced TCRB transcripts were expressed ones. TCRdb obtained this table from immuneACCESS and retained in-frame rearrangements with V and J assigned. These tables miss some clones; where compared with another copy, unresolved V genes account for less than half of the shortfall, and the remainder is unexplained. The table for this sample lists fewer than 900,000 clones; roughly 17% of them were counted only once. The top ten clones comprise 0.023% of the sample. Input material: naive CD4+ T cells from blood. The cell subset or site label, as the study defines it: true naive CD4+ T cells. These receptor sequences come from a woman aged 18-29 years in good health.

This clone was counted between two and nine times. The rearrangement links TRBV18 to TRBJ1-5; D remains unclear. This CDR3 has 17 amino acids. The V gene's germline CDR1 is KGHSH and CDR2 LQKENI. V shed 0 bases and J shed 1 base, with 13 bases lying between them. In DNA, the CDR3 is TGTGCCAGCTCACCACCGATGTCATCCGGGAGCAATCAGCCCCAGCATTTT. Amino acid sequence: CASSPPMSSGSNQPQHF.

The chain has TRBV7-2 and TRBJ2-1; D is unresolved. CDR1 and CDR2 from the germline V gene are SGHTA and FQGNSA. The V gene lost 6 bases and the J gene lost 7 bases, with 19 bases spanning the gap. The CDR3 spans 15 residues. CDR3 DNA: TGTGCCAGCAGACTGGACGTCCGAATTGCGAATGAGCAGTTCTTC. Residues: CASRLDVRIANEQFF.

This clone was observed a few times. This chain links TRBV20-1 with TRBJ1-1; 7 bases map to TRBD1. CDR1 is DFQATT and CDR2 is SNEGSKA in the germline V gene (reference sequence). The CDR3 length is 11 residues. The CDR3 DNA is TGCATGGGACAGCGCAACACTGAAGCTTTCTTT. It translates to CMGQRNTEAFF.

There are a few counts of this clone. The J gene is TRBJ2-2, the V gene TRBV28, with no clear D. V lost 1 base and J lost 5, with 11 bases in between. The CDR3 loop spans 15 amino acids. Germline CDR1 and CDR2: MDHEN and SYDVKM. CDR3 bases: TGTGCCAGCAGTTTATCACATTCGAGAACCGGGGAGCTGTTTTTT. Its translation: CASSLSHSRTGELFF.

This rearrangement joins TRBV18 to TRBJ2-5, with 10 bases matching TRBD2. Germline values: CDR1 KGHSH, CDR2 LQKENI. V was pared by 8 bases and J by 5 bases, with 8 bases of the junction left unmatched. This CDR3 is 14 amino acids long. CDR3 sequence: CASTAPGLAETQYF. DNA of the CDR3: TGTGCCAGCACGGCCCCGGGACTAGCGGAGACCCAGTACTTC.

This clone was recorded a few times. J is TRBJ2-5 and V is TRBV9; D is perhaps TRBD1 (5 bases). The CDR3 runs to 15 residues. Germline V CDR1 and CDR2: SGDLS, YYNGEE. V lost 0 bases to trimming and J lost 2 bases, with 11 bases between them. The DNA for the CDR3 is TGTGCCAGCAGCGTAGCCCCGACAGAGCAAGAGACCCAGTACTTC. Protein: CASSVAPTEQETQYF. Combining the CDR3 with reference TRBV9 and TRBJ2-5 gives the whole variable domain DSGVTQTPKHLITATGQRVTLRCSPRSGDLSVYWYQQSLDQGLQFLIQYYNGEERAKGNILERFSAQQFPDLHSELNLSSLELGDSALYFCASSVAPTEQETQYFGPGTRLLVL.

This chain joins TRBV7-9 and TRBJ2-1; D gene unclear. Germline values: CDR1 SEHNR, CDR2 FQNEAQ (reference sequence). With 1 base removed from V and 5 bases from J, the gap between germline ends came to 15 bases. This CDR3 region has 16 residues. The CDR3 is CASSLGAGINDNEQFF. CDR3 coding DNA: TGTGCCAGCAGCTTAGGGGCAGGAATAAACGACAATGAGCAGTTCTTC.